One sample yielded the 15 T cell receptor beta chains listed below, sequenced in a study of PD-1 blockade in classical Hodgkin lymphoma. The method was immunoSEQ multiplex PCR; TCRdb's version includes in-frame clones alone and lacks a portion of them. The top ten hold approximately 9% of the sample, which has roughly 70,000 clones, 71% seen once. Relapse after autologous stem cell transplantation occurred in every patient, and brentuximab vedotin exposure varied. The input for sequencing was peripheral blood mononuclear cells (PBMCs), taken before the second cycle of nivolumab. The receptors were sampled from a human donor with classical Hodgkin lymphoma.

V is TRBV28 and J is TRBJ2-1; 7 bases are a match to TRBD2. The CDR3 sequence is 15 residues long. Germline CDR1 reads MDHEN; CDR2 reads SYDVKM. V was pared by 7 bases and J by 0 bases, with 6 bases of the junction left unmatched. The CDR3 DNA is TGTGCCAGCACCTGGGAGGGAAGCTCCTACAATGAGCAGTTCTTC. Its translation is CASTWEGSSYNEQFF.

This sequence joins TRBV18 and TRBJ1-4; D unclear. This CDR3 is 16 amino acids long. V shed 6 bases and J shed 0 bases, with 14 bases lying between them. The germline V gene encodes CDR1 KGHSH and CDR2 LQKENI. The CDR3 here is CASSPQYSATNEKLFF. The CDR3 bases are TGTGCCAGCTCCCCCCAGTATTCAGCAACTAATGAAAAACTGTTTTTT.

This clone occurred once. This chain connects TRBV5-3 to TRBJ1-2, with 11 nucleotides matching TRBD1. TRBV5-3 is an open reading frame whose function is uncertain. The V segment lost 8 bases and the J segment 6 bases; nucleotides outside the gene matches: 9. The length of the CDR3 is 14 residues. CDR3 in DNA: TGTGCCAGCAGCCTGGACAGGGGGCGCGATGGCTACACCTTC. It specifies CASSLDRGRDGYTF.

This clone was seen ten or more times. DNA of the CDR3: TGTGCCAGCAGCCCCACGAGCTCCTACGAGCAGTACTTC. Translating it yields CASSPTSSYEQYF. The chain recombines TRBV7-9 with TRBJ2-7, with unresolved D. Germline V CDR1 and CDR2: SEHNR, FQNEAQ (reference sequence). V dropped 5 bases and J dropped 0 bases, with 8 bases sitting between them. This CDR3 region has 13 residues.

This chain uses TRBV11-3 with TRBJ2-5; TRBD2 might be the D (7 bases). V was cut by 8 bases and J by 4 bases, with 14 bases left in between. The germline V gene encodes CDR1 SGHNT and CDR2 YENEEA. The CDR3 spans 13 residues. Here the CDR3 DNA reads TGTGCCAGCGGACGGGGGGCGTTAGAGACCCAGTACTTC. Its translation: CASGRGALETQYF.

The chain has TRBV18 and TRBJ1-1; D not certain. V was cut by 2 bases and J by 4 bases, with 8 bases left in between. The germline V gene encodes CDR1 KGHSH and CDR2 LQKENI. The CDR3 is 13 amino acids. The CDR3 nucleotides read TGTGCCAGCTCACCAACCCCGGGCACTGAAGCTTTCTTT. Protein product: CASSPTPGTEAFF.

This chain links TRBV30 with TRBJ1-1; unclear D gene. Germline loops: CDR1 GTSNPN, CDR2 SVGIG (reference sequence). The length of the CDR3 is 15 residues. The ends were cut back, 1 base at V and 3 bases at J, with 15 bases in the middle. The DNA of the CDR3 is TGTGCCTGGAGTGACACCTTTCGGTGGGACACTGAAGCTTTCTTT. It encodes CAWSDTFRWDTEAFF. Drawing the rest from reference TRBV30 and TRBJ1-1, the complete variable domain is SQTIHQWPATLVQPVGSPLSLECTVEGTSNPNLYWYRQAAGRGLQLLFYSVGIGQISSEVPQNLSASRPQDRQFILSSKKLLLSDSGFYLCAWSDTFRWDTEAFFGQGTRLTVV.

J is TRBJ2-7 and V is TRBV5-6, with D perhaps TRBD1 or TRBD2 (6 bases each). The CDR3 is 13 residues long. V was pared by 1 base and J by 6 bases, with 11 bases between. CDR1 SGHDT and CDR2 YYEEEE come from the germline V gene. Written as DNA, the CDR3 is TGTGCCAGCAGCTTGAGTGAGGGGGGCGAGCAGTACTTC. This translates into CASSLSEGGEQYF.

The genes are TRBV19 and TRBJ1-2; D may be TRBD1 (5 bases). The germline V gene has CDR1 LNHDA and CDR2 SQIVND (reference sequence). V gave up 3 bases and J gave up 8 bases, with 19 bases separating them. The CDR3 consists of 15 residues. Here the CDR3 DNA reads TGTGCCAGTAGTATCGGTTCAGGGTTGTCTGGCGGCTACACCTTC. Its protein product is CASSIGSGLSGGYTF. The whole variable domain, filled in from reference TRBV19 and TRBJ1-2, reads DGGITQSPKYLFRKEGQNVTLSCEQNLNHDAMYWYRQDPGQGLRLIYYSQIVNDFQKGDIAEGYSVSREKKESFPLTVTSAQKNPTAFYLCASSIGSGLSGGYTFGSGTRLTVV.

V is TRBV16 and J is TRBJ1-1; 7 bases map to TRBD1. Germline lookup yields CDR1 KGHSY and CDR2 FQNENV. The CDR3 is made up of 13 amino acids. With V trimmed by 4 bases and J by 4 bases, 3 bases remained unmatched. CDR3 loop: CASSPTGSTEAFF. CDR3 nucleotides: TGTGCCAGCAGCCCGACAGGGTCCACTGAAGCTTTCTTT.

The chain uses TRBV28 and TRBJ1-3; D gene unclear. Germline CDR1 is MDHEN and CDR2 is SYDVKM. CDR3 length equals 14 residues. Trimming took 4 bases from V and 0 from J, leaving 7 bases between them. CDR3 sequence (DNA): TGTGCCAGCAGTTCCCTTCCCTCTGGAAACACCATATATTTT. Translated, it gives CASSSLPSGNTIYF.

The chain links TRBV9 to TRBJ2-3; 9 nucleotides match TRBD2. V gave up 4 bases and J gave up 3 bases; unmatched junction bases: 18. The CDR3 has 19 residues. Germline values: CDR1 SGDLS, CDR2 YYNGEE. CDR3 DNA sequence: TGTGCCAGCAGCCTCCCGAGAAGGGGCGGGAGGGGTGGAACAGATACGCAGTATTTT. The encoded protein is CASSLPRRGGRGGTDTQYF. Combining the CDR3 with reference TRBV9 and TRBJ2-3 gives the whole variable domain DSGVTQTPKHLITATGQRVTLRCSPRSGDLSVYWYQQSLDQGLQFLIQYYNGEERAKGNILERFSAQQFPDLHSELNLSSLELGDSALYFCASSLPRRGGRGGTDTQYFGPGTRLTVL.

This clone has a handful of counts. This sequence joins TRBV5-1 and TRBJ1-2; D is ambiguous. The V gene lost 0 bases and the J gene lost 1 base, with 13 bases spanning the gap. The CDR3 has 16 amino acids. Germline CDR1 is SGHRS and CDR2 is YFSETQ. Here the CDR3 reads CASSLEIGLLNYGYTF. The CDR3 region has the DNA TGCGCCAGCAGCTTGGAAATCGGACTGCTTAACTATGGCTACACCTTC.

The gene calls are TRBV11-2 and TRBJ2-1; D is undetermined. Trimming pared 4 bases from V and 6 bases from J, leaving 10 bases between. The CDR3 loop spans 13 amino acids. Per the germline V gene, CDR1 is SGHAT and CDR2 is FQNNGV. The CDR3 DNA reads TGTGCCAGCAGCTCTGGCTTGGGCAATGAGCAGTTCTTC. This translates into CASSSGLGNEQFF.

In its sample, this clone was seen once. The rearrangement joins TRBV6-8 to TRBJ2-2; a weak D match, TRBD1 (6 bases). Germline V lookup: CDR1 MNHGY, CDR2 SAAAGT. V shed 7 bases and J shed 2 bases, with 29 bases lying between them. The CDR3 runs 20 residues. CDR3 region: CASINTTPPPRGPNTGELFF. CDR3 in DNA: TGTGCCAGCATTAATACTACCCCTCCGCCCAGGGGACCAAACACCGGGGAGCTGTTTTTT.